A selection of T cell receptor beta chains follows, all from one sample in a study of T cell repertoires in cytomegalovirus infection. TCRdb reprocessed the reads via MiXCR and lists one record per CDR3 protein. The table lists 450,000 to 600,000 distinct CDR3 sequences, under 45% of them singletons, with about 39% in the top ten. The antigens of these receptors remain unknown. This specimen was cultured PBMCs, taken from culture after CMV antigen stimulation. These receptors came from a human donor in good health (CMV status not recorded). Some clones in this sample may be carry-over from other donors' samples. Both conserved end residues are trimmed from each CDR3. The order of the fields is J gene, CDR3 length, V gene, CDR3 protein.

>TRBJ2-5|10|TRBV7-2
ASSLNKETQY
>TRBJ2-5|16|TRBV11-2
ASSLGGSGSALGETQY
>TRBJ2-7|13|TRBV9
ASSPIAGGSYEQY
>TRBJ1-2|13|TRBV19
ASTIRGRQDYGYT
>TRBJ2-3|13|TRBV11-3
PPFLGLDRRGTQY
>TRBJ2-3|12|TRBV6-1
ASIPSRSTDTQY
>TRBJ1-1|13|TRBV7-8
ASNPGGRLNTEAF
>TRBJ2-5|12|TRBV7-2
ASSFQRGGETQY
>TRBJ2-7|12|TRBV7-8
ASSSTSLTYEQY
>TRBJ2-3|11|TRBV12-3/TRBV12-4
ASALTSADTQY
>TRBJ2-5|14|TRBV6-2/TRBV6-3
ASSRRDRKDQETQY